The 12 T cell receptor beta chains listed next were all sequenced from one sample in a study of beta chain features in type 1 diabetes. The authors reverse transcribed all of the isolated RNA, so sequencing captured expressed TCRB transcripts. Profiling relied on immunoSEQ multiplex PCR, and the TCRdb table lists in-frame clones only, not all of them. The table lists approximately 150,000 clones, about 10% of them singletons. The sequenced sample was naive CD4+ T cells from blood. All receptors derive from a young man in good health.

This clone was counted ten times or more. The chain couples TRBV30 to TRBJ1-6, with D tentatively TRBD1 (5 bases). Germline loops: CDR1 GTSNPN, CDR2 SVGIG (reference sequence). The CDR3 runs 13 residues. Trimming removed 2 bases at V and 6 bases at J, with 8 bases between. CDR3 region: CAWSTQGNSPLHF. For the CDR3, the DNA is TGTGCCTGGAGTACCCAGGGTAATTCACCCCTCCACTTT.

This clone was seen many times. The chain employs TRBV29-1 and TRBJ2-5; 10 bases map to TRBD2. The V gene's germline CDR1 is SQVTM and CDR2 ANQGSEA. The V gene end was trimmed by 4 bases and the J gene end by 5 bases; junction bases not matched to a gene: 7. The CDR3 length is 14 residues. In DNA, the CDR3 is TGCAGCGTTGTTTTAGCGGGGGGCCGCGAGACCCAGTACTTC. It is translated as CSVVLAGGRETQYF.

A few counts support this clone. The chain links TRBV7-9 to TRBJ1-3, with D uncertain. The germline V gene encodes CDR1 SEHNR and CDR2 FQNEAQ (reference sequence). V was trimmed by 6 bases and J by 4 bases, leaving 10 bases between them. The CDR3 consists of 13 residues. The CDR3 region is CASSSQAGNTIYF. The CDR3 region has the DNA TGTGCCAGCAGTTCTCAGGCGGGAAACACCATATATTTT. The full variable domain, in which reference TRBV7-9 and TRBJ1-3 provide the parts outside the CDR3, is DTGVSQNPRHKITKRGQNVTFRCDPISEHNRLYWYRQTLGQGPEFLTYFQNEAQLEKSRLLSDRFSAERPKGSFSTLEIQRTEQGDSAMYLCASSSQAGNTIYFGEGSWLTVV.

This clone was seen ten or more times. The chain uses TRBV30 and TRBJ2-1; D gene uncertain. The germline gives CDR1 GTSNPN, CDR2 SVGIG (reference sequence). The CDR3 covers 14 residues. V was clipped by 0 bases and J by 0 bases, with 6 bases between them. CDR3 nucleotides: TGTGCCTGGAGTGTGGGCAGCTCCTACAATGAGCAGTTCTTC. Translating gives CAWSVGSSYNEQFF.

The chain carries TRBV9 and TRBJ2-2; 9 bases map to TRBD1. Germline trimming cut 0 bases from V and 5 bases from J; bases unmatched to any gene: 5. Germline V CDR1 and CDR2: SGDLS, YYNGEE. The CDR3 sequence is 16 residues long. CDR3 protein: CASSVGTGVKTGELFF. The CDR3 nucleotides read TGTGCCAGCAGCGTAGGGACAGGGGTAAAGACCGGGGAGCTGTTTTTT.

There are a few counts of this clone. This rearrangement joins TRBV7-3 to TRBJ2-2; no reliable D call. This CDR3 contains 14 residues. Germline assignment: CDR1 SGHTA and CDR2 FQGTGA. The germline V and J ends were trimmed by 5 bases and 1 base, with 8 bases remaining between them. In nucleotides, the CDR3 is TGTGCCAGCAGCGAAGCCCAGAACACCGGGGAGCTGTTTTTT. Translation: CASSEAQNTGELFF.

This clone was observed a few times. V gene TRBV7-2 combines with J gene TRBJ2-7; 7 bases are a match to TRBD1. The junction had 8 bases not matched to a gene; V was cut back by 5 bases and J by 4 bases. The length of the CDR3 is 14 residues. The germline V gene has CDR1 SGHTA and CDR2 FQGNSA. CDR3 loop: CASSHGDRAYEQYF. Written as DNA, the CDR3 is TGTGCCAGCAGCCATGGAGACAGGGCTTACGAGCAGTACTTC. The full variable domain, with the rest looked up from reference TRBV7-2 and TRBJ2-7, is GAGVSQSPSNKVTEKGKDVELRCDPISGHTALYWYRQSLGQGLEFLIYFQGNSAPDKSGLPSDRFSAERTGGSVSTLTIQRTQQEDSAVYLCASSHGDRAYEQYFGPGTRLTVT.

This clone was counted a few times. The V and J genes are TRBV5-4 and TRBJ2-5; 10 bases match TRBD2. The CDR3 loop spans 16 amino acids. V lost 4 bases and J lost 4; bases outside the gene matches: 10. Germline V gene lookup returns CDR1 SGHNT and CDR2 YYREEE (reference sequence). As DNA, the CDR3 is TGTGCCAGCAGCCCGGTTAGCGGGGGGCAGGGAGAGACCCAGTACTTC. Translation gives CASSPVSGGQGETQYF.

V is TRBV6-4 and J is TRBJ2-3; 12 bases map to TRBD2. V dropped 0 bases and J dropped 4; count of bases not matched to a gene: 2. CDR3 length equals 16 residues. Germline assignment: CDR1 MRHNA and CDR2 SNTAGT. CDR3 loop: CASSDSTSGGADTQYF. DNA of the CDR3: TGTGCCAGCAGTGACTCGACTAGCGGGGGTGCAGATACGCAGTATTTT.

The gene calls are TRBV4-1 and TRBJ1-5, with 7 bases fitting TRBD1. CDR1 and CDR2 (germline): MGHRA, YSYEKL. V lost 6 bases to trimming and J lost 0 bases; unmatched junction nucleotides: 14. The CDR3 has 18 residues. CDR3 bases: TGCGCCAGCAGGCGGTTTGGGACAGCGAGGTTTAGCAATCAGCCCCAGCATTTT. This encodes CASRRFGTARFSNQPQHF.

V usage is TRBV2 and J usage is TRBJ1-5, with a possible D match to TRBD1 (5 bases). The CDR3 is 17 amino acids. Germline loops: CDR1 SNHLY, CDR2 FYNNEI. Trimming left V 2 bases short and J 0 bases short, with 14 bases between. The CDR3 spells CASSERQGRTSNQPQHF. The DNA of the CDR3 is TGTGCCAGCAGTGAACGGCAGGGAAGAACTAGCAATCAGCCCCAGCATTTT.

V and J are TRBV6-5 and TRBJ2-1; D gene unclear. Trimming shortened V by 10 bases and J by 4 bases, and 20 bases separated the two germline ends. This CDR3 has 15 residues. Per germline, CDR1 MNHEY and CDR2 SVGAGI. The chain's CDR3 is CATQKWASSYNEQFF. The DNA for the CDR3 is TGTGCCACACAGAAGTGGGCAAGCTCGTACAATGAGCAGTTCTTC.